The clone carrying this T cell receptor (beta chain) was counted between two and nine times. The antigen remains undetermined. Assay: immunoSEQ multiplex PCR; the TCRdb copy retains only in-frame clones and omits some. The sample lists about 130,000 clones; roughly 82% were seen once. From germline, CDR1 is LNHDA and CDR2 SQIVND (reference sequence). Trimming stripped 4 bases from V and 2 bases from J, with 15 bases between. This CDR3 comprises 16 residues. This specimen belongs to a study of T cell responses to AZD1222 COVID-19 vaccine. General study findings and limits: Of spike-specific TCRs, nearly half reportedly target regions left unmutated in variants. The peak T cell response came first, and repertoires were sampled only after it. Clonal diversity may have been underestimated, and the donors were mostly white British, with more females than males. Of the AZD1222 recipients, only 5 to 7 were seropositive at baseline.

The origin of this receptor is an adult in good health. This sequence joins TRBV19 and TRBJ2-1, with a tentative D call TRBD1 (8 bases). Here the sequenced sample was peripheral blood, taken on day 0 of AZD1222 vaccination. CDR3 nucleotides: TGTGCCAGTAGTAAGCACAGGGGGGGGACCTACAATGAGCAGTTCTTC. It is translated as CASSKHRGGTYNEQFF.